What follows is one TCR beta chain and its context. Its antigen is unknown. Assay: immunoSEQ multiplex PCR; the TCRdb copy retains only in-frame clones and omits some. The repertoire includes around 700,000 clones, approximately 79% of them detected once, and 1.7% sits in the top ten. The donor population consisted of healthy HIV-negative adults with no recent acute infections or vaccinations. CDR3 length: 16 residues. Looked up from germline, CDR1 is SGHRS and CDR2 is YFSETQ. Trimming removed 0 bases at V and 1 base at J, with 13 bases between. This record belongs to a study of shared clonotypes between healthy human individuals. Study-level findings and limits: The generation probabilities recorded for non-shared clonotypes fell below those of clonotypes shared by all four donors. Across several donors, naive CD4 shared 5% to 6.5%, naive CD8 around 3.8%, memory CD4 less than 2.5%, memory CD8 about 0.4%.

The sequence derives from a woman between 25 and 40 years old in good health. Specimen: memory CD4+ T cells sorted from blood. Specified subset: CD45RA-negative fraction. The chain couples TRBV5-1 to TRBJ1-1, with no clear D. The CDR3 DNA reads as TGCGCCAGCAGCTTGGCCCGGGTATCGGGGAACACTGAAGCTTTCTTT. Translation gives CASSLARVSGNTEAFF.